Each of the 20 T cell receptor beta chains below was sequenced from the same sample in a study of CXCR3-negative and CXCR3-positive naive CD8 T cells (dated 2019 in TCRdb). The antigens these receptors bind are not known. The instrument was a NextSeq 550. The Human TCR Profiling Kit (MiLaboratory) was used to make UMI-labeled 5' RACE TRB cDNA libraries. TCRdb reprocessed the reads and provides one entry for every CDR3 protein sequence; no DNA is given. This sample's table lists tens of thousands of distinct CDR3 sequences. The ten largest clones represent almost 0.55% of the sample. The study at large found these results: Compared with CXCR3-negative naive cells, CXCR3-positive naive cells had TRB CDR3s with higher hydrophobicity (lower Kidera factor 4), lower energy, and higher strength and volume indices.

The sequenced sample consisted of naive CXCR3+ CD8+ T cells from blood. The sample's cell subset or site label is to be understood as: CD45RO-CCR7+CD27+CD95- naive CD8+ T cells expressing CXCR3 (TNR3+). The receptors were sampled from a human donor in good health. Some clones in this sample may be carry-over from other donors' samples.

CDR3 in amino acids: CASSLELDNEQFF. The rearrangement joins TRBV7-9 to TRBJ2-1. This CDR3 contains 13 residues. Germline CDR1 SEHNR, CDR2 FQNEAQ (reference sequence).

The J gene is TRBJ1-2, the V gene TRBV6-1; the D call from TCRdb, TRBD1, cannot be confirmed without DNA. This CDR3 has 15 amino acids. Per germline, CDR1 MNHNS and CDR2 SASEGT. The CDR3 sequence: CASSEARAGGYGYTF.

J is TRBJ2-1 and V is TRBV4-3; no DNA is available, so the TRBD2 call from TCRdb remains unchecked. The CDR3 contains 19 residues. CDR1 is LGHNA and CDR2 is YSLEER in the germline V gene. This CDR3 reads CASSQSPDTSGGHYNEQFF.

The gene calls are TRBV29-1 and TRBJ2-3. The CDR3 covers 12 residues. Germline CDR1 SQVTM, CDR2 ANQGSEA. CDR3 amino acids: CSVKELSDTQYF.

J is TRBJ2-1 and V is TRBV2; TCRdb gives TRBD1 as the D gene, but with no DNA this cannot be confirmed. The CDR3 is 17 amino acids. Germline lookup yields CDR1 SNHLY and CDR2 FYNNEI. The CDR3 region is CASGVNPALSSYNEQFF. The full variable domain, its missing parts supplied by reference TRBV2 and TRBJ2-1, is EPEVTQTPSHQVTQMGQEVILRCVPISNHLYFYWYRQILGQKVEFLVSFYNNEISEKSEIFDDQFSVERPDGSNFTLKIRSTKLEDSAMYFCASGVNPALSSYNEQFFGPGTRLTVL.

The chain links TRBV12-3 or TRBV12-4 to TRBJ2-1; TCRdb proposes TRBD2, but this gene call is untestable without DNA. The CDR3 has 15 residues. CDR3 sequence reads: CASSLRGLADNEQFF.

J is TRBJ2-1 and V is TRBV7-9; TCRdb designates TRBD2, a call that cannot be tested without DNA. Germline assignment: CDR1 SEHNR and CDR2 FQNEAQ (reference sequence). The CDR3 consists of 13 residues. CDR3: CAARLADYNEQFF.

The chain recombines TRBV5-4 with TRBJ2-7. Per germline, CDR1 SGHNT and CDR2 YYREEE (reference sequence). This CDR3 contains 15 residues. The CDR3 reads CASSLERPSSYEQYF. Drawing the rest from reference TRBV5-4 and TRBJ2-7, the complete variable domain is ETGVTQSPTHLIKTRGQQVTLRCSSQSGHNTVSWYQQALGQGPQFIFQYYREEENGRGNFPPRFSGLQFPNYSSELNVNALELDDSALYLCASSLERPSSYEQYFGPGTRLTVT.

The chain recombines TRBV28 with TRBJ2-1; as DNA is missing, the TRBD1 call by TCRdb cannot be tested. There are 15 residues in the CDR3. Per germline, CDR1 MDHEN and CDR2 SYDVKM. CDR3 region: CASKWKGTGRYEQFF.

The rearrangement links TRBV5-1 to TRBJ2-5; lacking DNA, the TRBD1 call made by TCRdb goes unchecked. The length of the CDR3 is 14 residues. Germline CDR1 and CDR2: SGHRS and YFSETQ. CDR3 region: CASSLGQGRETQYF.

CDR3 loop: CAIARGADTQYF. The chain combines TRBV10-3 with TRBJ2-3; TCRdb indicates TRBD2, and absent DNA this call remains unverified. The germline gives CDR1 ENHRY, CDR2 SYGVKD. The CDR3 covers 12 residues.

The rearrangement joins TRBV20-1 to TRBJ2-3; TCRdb returns TRBD2, unconfirmable since there is no DNA. CDR1 DFQATT and CDR2 SNEGSKA come from the germline V gene (reference sequence). The CDR3 is 13 amino acids. The CDR3 is CSAISGEDVGQYF.

CDR3 sequence reads: CASSFGGNSQETQYF. The chain carries TRBV12-3 or TRBV12-4 and TRBJ2-5; TCRdb proposes TRBD2, but this gene call is untestable without DNA. CDR3 length: 15 residues.

The rearrangement links TRBV7-3 to TRBJ2-7; TCRdb picks TRBD1, but there is no DNA to check that call. Per the germline V gene, CDR1 is SGHTA and CDR2 is FQGTGA. The CDR3 covers 15 residues. The chain's CDR3 is CASSFDSSSSYEQYF.

The V and J genes are TRBV20-1 and TRBJ1-1; no DNA is available, so the TRBD1 call from TCRdb remains unchecked. CDR3 length equals 14 residues. CDR1 and CDR2 (germline): DFQATT, SNEGSKA (reference sequence). CDR3 in amino acids: CSASPPGRTTEAFF.

V and J are TRBV28 and TRBJ2-7. In germline, CDR1 is MDHEN, CDR2 SYDVKM. CDR3 length equals 13 residues. CDR3: CASSRGDVYEQYF.

The chain carries TRBV19 and TRBJ2-1; there is no DNA to check the TCRdb D call of TRBD1. The CDR3 sequence is 14 residues long. Looked up from germline, CDR1 is LNHDA and CDR2 is SQIVND (reference sequence). The CDR3: CASKGRGTYNEQFF.

The chain has TRBV4-1 and TRBJ2-7; TCRdb proposes TRBD1, but this gene call is untestable without DNA. The CDR3 runs to 17 residues. Germline V gives CDR1 MGHRA, CDR2 YSYEKL. The CDR3 loop is CASSQEPYPGQTYEQYF.

The V call is TRBV5-1, the J call TRBJ2-2; absent DNA, TCRdb's TRBD1 call cannot be checked. This CDR3 is built from 15 residues. Germline assignment: CDR1 SGHRS and CDR2 YFSETQ. CDR3 sequence: CASSLDGGEAGELFF.

V is TRBV28 and J is TRBJ2-7. Looked up from germline, CDR1 is MDHEN and CDR2 is SYDVKM. The CDR3 is 12 residues long. CDR3 region: CASSLGRNEQYF.